The entry below gives a single TCR beta chain sequence along with its context. Its antigen remains unknown. Given a much more abundant clone one base away, this may be a read error. The record originates from a study of blood T cells in healthy people across ages. The study, taken as a whole, reports: Among T cells, TCR beta diversity per million cells dropped roughly linearly as age rose. Lack of knowledge of donor CMV status possibly confounded expanded clonotype changes.

CDR3 length: 16 amino acids. Trimming shortened V by 5 bases and J by 3 bases, and 20 bases separated the two germline ends. Sample-barcoded 5' priming and a J-beta primer mix drove a second PCR of 7 to 11 cycles. Via MiXCR, TCRdb re-called the 5' RACE reads, giving one row per CDR3 protein. The data contain 850,000 to 1,100,000 distinct CDR3 sequences, less than 45% of them singletons. The V call is TRBV12-3 or TRBV12-4, the J call TRBJ2-7; tentative D call: TRBD1 (5 bases). This clonotype was sampled from a man aged 18 to 35 in good health. The sample consisted of blood. The CDR3 loop reads CASSPQKVGLDYEQYF. In DNA form, the CDR3 reads TGTGCCAGCAGTCCACAAAAAGTGGGGCTTGACTACGAGCAGTACTTC.